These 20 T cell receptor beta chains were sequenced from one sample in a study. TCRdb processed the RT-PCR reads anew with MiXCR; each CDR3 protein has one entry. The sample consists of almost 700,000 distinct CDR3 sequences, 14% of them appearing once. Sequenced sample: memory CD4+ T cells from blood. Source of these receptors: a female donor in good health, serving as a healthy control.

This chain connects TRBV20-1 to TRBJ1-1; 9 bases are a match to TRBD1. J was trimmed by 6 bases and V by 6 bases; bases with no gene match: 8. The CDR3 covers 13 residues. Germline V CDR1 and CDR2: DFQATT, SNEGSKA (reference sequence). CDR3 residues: CSAWDRANPEAFF. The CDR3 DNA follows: TGCAGTGCATGGGACAGGGCTAATCCTGAAGCTTTCTTT.

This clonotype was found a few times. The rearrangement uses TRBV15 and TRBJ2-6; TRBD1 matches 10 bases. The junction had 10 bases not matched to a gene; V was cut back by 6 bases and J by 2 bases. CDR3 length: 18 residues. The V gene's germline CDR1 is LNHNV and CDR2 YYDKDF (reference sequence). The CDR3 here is CATRTGQGVVTGANVLTF. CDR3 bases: TGTGCCACCAGGACCGGACAGGGGGTAGTTACTGGGGCCAACGTCCTGACTTTC.

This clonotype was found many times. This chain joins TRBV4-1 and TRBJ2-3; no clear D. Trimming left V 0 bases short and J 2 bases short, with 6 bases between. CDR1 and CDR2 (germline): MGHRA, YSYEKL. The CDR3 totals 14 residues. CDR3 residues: CASSQDHATDTQYF. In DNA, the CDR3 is TGCGCCAGCAGCCAAGATCACGCCACAGATACGCAGTATTTT.

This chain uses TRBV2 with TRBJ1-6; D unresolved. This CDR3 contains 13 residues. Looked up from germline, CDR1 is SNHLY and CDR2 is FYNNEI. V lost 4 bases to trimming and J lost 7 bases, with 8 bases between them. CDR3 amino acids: CASSVEMNSPLHF. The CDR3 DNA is TGTGCCAGCAGTGTCGAGATGAATTCACCCCTCCACTTT. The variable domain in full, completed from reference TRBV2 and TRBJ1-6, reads EPEVTQTPSHQVTQMGQEVILRCVPISNHLYFYWYRQILGQKVEFLVSFYNNEISEKSEIFDDQFSVERPDGSNFTLKIRSTKLEDSAMYFCASSVEMNSPLHFGNGTRLTVT.

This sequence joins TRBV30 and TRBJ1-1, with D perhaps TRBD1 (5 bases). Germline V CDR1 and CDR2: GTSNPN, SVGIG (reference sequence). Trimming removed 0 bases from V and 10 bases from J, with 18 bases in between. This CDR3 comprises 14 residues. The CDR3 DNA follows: TGTGCCTGGAGTGTAATCGGGTCCCTGGGGGGAGCTTTCTTT. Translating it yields CAWSVIGSLGGAFF. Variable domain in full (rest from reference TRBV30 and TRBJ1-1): SQTIHQWPATLVQPVGSPLSLECTVEGTSNPNLYWYRQAAGRGLQLLFYSVGIGQISSEVPQNLSASRPQDRQFILSSKKLLLSDSGFYLCAWSVIGSLGGAFFGQGTRLTVV.

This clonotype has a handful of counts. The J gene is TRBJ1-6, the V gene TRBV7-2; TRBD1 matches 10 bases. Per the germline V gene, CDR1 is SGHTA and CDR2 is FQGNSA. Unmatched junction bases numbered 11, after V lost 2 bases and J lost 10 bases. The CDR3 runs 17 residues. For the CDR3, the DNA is TGTGCCAGCAGCTTAAACCGTAGGACAGGGGGAGAATCACCCCTCCACTTT. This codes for CASSLNRRTGGESPLHF.

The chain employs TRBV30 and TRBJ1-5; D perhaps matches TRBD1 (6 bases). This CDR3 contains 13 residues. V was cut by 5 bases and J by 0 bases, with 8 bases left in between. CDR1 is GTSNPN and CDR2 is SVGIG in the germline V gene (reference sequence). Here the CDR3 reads CAWEGGSNQPQHF. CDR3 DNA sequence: TGTGCCTGGGAAGGGGGTAGCAATCAGCCCCAGCATTTT.

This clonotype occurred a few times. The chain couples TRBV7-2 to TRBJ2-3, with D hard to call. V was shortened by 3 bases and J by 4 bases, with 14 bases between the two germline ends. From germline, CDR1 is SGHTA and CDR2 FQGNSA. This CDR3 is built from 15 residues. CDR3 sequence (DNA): TGTGCCAGCAGCTTTTCCCCATCGTTGGCAGATACGCAGTATTTT. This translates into CASSFSPSLADTQYF.

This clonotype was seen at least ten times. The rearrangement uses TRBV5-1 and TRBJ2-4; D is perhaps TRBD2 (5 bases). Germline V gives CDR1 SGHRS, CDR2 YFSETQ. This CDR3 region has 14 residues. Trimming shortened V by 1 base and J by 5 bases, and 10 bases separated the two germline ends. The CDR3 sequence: CASSLRGSENIQYF. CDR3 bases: TGCGCCAGCAGCTTGCGAGGGAGTGAAAACATTCAGTACTTC.

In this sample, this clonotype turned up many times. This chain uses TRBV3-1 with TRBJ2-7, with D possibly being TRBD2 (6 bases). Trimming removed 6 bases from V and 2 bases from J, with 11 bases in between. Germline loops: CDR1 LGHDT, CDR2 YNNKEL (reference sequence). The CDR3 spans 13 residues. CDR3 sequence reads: CASRFGGAYEQYF. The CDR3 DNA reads TGTGCCAGCAGATTCGGCGGGGCCTACGAGCAGTACTTC.

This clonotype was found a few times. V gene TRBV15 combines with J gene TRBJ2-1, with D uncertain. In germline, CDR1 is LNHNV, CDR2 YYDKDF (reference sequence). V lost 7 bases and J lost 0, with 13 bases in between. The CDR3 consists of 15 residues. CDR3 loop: CATTLGGSSYNEQFF. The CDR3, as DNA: TGTGCCACCACGCTTGGCGGTAGCTCCTACAATGAGCAGTTCTTC. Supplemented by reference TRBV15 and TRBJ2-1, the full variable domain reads DAMVIQNPRYQVTQFGKPVTLSCSQTLNHNVMYWYQQKSSQAPKLLFHYYDKDFNNEADTPDNFQSRRPNTSFCFLDIRSPGLGDTAMYLCATTLGGSSYNEQFFGPGTRLTVL.

The CDR3, as DNA: TGTGCCAGCAGCTTTGGACAGGCTTTATATCAGCCCCAGCATTTT. Translated: CASSFGQALYQPQHF. This chain joins TRBV6-6 and TRBJ1-5, with TRBD1 identical over 7 bases. CDR3 length: 15 amino acids. In germline, CDR1 is MNHNY, CDR2 SVGAGI (reference sequence). J was trimmed by 5 bases and V by 6 bases; bases with no gene match: 10.

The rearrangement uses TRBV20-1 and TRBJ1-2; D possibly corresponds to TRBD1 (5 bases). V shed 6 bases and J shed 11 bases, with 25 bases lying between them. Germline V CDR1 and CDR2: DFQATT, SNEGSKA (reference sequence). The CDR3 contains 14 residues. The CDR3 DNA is TGCAGTGCCCAAGGACGCTCGGGACCAGGTGGATACACCTTC. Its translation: CSAQGRSGPGGYTF.

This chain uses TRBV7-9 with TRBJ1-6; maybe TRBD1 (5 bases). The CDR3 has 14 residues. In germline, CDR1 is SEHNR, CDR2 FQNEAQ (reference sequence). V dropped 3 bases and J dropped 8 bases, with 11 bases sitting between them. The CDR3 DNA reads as TGTGCCAGCAGCTTTGGGGGTCTGGATTCACCCCTCCACTTT. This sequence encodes CASSFGGLDSPLHF.

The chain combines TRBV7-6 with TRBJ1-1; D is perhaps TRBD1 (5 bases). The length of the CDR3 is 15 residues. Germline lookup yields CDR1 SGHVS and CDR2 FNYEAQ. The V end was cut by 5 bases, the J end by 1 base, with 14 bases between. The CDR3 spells CASSPMGTANTEAFF. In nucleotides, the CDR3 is TGTGCCAGCAGCCCCATGGGGACGGCGAACACTGAAGCTTTCTTT.

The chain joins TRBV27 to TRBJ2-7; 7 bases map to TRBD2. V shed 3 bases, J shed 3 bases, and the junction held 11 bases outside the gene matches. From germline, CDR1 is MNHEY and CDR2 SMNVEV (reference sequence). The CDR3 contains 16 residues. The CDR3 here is CASSFSSVRGVYEQYF. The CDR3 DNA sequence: TGTGCCAGCAGTTTCTCCTCTGTCCGGGGGGTCTACGAGCAGTACTTC.

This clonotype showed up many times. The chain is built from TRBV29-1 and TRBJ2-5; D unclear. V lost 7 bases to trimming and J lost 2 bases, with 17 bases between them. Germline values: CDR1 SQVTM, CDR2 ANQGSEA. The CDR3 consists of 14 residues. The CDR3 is CSDSRAVKQETQYF. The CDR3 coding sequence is TGCAGCGACTCCCGGGCCGTAAAACAAGAGACCCAGTACTTC.

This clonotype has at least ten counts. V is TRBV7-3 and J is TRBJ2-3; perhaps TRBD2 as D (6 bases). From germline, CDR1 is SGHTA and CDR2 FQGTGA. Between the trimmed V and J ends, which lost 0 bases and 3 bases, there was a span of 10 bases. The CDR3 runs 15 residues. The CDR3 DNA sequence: TGTGCCAGCAGCTTAACGTTAAGCGGGACAGATACGCAGTATTTT. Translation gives CASSLTLSGTDTQYF.

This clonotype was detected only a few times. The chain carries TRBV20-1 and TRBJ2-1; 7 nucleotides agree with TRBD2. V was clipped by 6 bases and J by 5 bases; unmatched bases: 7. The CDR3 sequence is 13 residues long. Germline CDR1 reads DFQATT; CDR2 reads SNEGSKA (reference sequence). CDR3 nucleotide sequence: TGCAGTGCGTCCTCCGGGGGGAACAATGAGCAGTTCTTC. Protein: CSASSGGNNEQFF.

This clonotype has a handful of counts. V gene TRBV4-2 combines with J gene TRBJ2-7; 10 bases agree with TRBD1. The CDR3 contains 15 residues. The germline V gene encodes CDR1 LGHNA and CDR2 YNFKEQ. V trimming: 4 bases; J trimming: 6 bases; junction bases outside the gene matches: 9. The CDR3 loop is CASSRDGDRGSEQYF. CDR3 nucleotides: TGTGCCAGCAGCCGCGACGGGGACAGGGGTAGCGAGCAGTACTTC.